This T cell receptor (beta chain) is drawn from a study of technical replicates of blood from four donors. This CDR3 has 15 residues. Germline CDR1 and CDR2: MNHEY and SMNVEV (reference sequence). Trimming left V 1 base short and J 2 bases short, with 12 bases between. The protocol was immunoSEQ multiplex PCR, while the TCRdb copy is restricted to in-frame clones and leaves out a portion. The sample includes approximately 58,000 clones, around nine tenths seen only once; the top ten take about 5.4%. The TCR sequence derives from a human donor in good health. Some clones in this sample may be carry-over from other donors' samples. The sequencing sample was made of PBMCs. The genes are TRBV27 and TRBJ2-7, with a weak D call TRBD2 (6 bases). CDR3 coding DNA: TGTGCCAGCAGTTTATTGGGGGAGGTCCCCTACGAGCAGTACTTC. It codes for CASSLLGEVPYEQYF.